Following are 32 T cell receptor beta chains from one sample sequenced in a study of OX40 agonist ivuxolimab in advanced cancers. TCRdb's copy holds only in-frame clones and misses some; the assay was immunoSEQ multiplex PCR. The data hold roughly 100,000 clones, with about 92% observed a single time. Sequencing was performed on CD4+ or CD8+ T cells sorted from blood, taken in a trial of the OX40 agonist ivuxolimab. These receptors originate from an adult with an advanced solid tumor such as melanoma, head and neck, liver or kidney cancer.

The chain employs TRBV19 and TRBJ2-3, with D maybe TRBD1 (6 bases). CDR1 and CDR2 from the germline V gene are LNHDA and SQIVND (reference sequence). The CDR3 is 17 amino acids. V was clipped by 2 bases and J by 4 bases, with 19 bases between them. Here the CDR3 reads CASSIRGSGKGADTQYF. In DNA form, the CDR3 reads TGTGCCAGTAGTATAAGGGGAAGCGGTAAGGGGGCAGATACGCAGTATTTT.

J is TRBJ1-3 and V is TRBV7-6; D is unresolved. The CDR3 loop spans 16 amino acids. The germline CDR1 and CDR2 sequences are SGHVS and FNYEAQ. V lost 0 bases and J lost 0, with 9 bases in between. CDR3 nucleotide sequence: TGTGCCAGCAGCTTAGCTTTCCCCCGCTCTGGAAACACCATATATTTT. Translated: CASSLAFPRSGNTIYF. The entire variable domain, with the rest obtained from reference TRBV7-6 and TRBJ1-3, is as follows: GAGVSQSPRYKVTKRGQDVALRCDPISGHVSLYWYRQALGQGPEFLTYFNYEAQQDKSGLPNDRFSAERPEGSISTLTIQRTEQRDSAMYRCASSLAFPRSGNTIYFGEGSWLTVV.

The chain combines TRBV4-1 with TRBJ1-1; D gene ambiguous. Looked up from germline, CDR1 is MGHRA and CDR2 is YSYEKL. CDR3 size: 16 residues. V gave up 2 bases and J gave up 4 bases, with 17 bases separating them. This CDR3 is CASSQNPSGGPTEAFF. The DNA for the CDR3 is TGCGCCAGCAGCCAAAATCCGTCGGGAGGGCCCACTGAAGCTTTCTTT.

V usage is TRBV4-3 and J usage is TRBJ2-7; no reliable D call. Germline-derived CDR1 and CDR2 are LGHNA and YSLEER. Trimming stripped 2 bases from V and 0 bases from J, with 8 bases between. The CDR3 loop spans 14 amino acids. The CDR3 coding sequence is TGCGCCAGCAGCCAACAGATGAACTCCTACGAGCAGTACTTC. Translating gives CASSQQMNSYEQYF.

The rearrangement links TRBV19 to TRBJ1-5; 10 bases are a match to TRBD1. The J segment lost 5 bases and the V segment lost 5 bases, leaving 3 bases of the junction unmatched. Germline V gene data show CDR1 as LNHDA and CDR2 as SQIVND (reference sequence). The CDR3 is 14 amino acids. CDR3 protein: CASSLTGGYQPQHF. CDR3 in DNA: TGTGCCAGTAGTCTGACAGGGGGCTATCAGCCCCAGCATTTT.

This chain joins TRBV19 and TRBJ2-3, with unresolved D. CDR3 size: 13 residues. CDR1 and CDR2 from the germline V gene are LNHDA and SQIVND (reference sequence). V gave up 3 bases and J gave up 0 bases, with 4 bases separating them. The CDR3 reads CASSMGSTDTQYF. CDR3 bases: TGTGCCAGTAGTATGGGGAGCACAGATACGCAGTATTTT.

V is TRBV18 and J is TRBJ1-4; D not certain. The V gene lost 3 bases and the J gene lost 10 bases, with 18 bases spanning the gap. The CDR3 has 15 residues. The V gene's germline CDR1 is KGHSH and CDR2 LQKENI. CDR3 DNA sequence: TGTGCCAGCTCACCGTCTTGGACCCCCGGAGGAAAACTGTTTTTT. Translation gives CASSPSWTPGGKLFF.

The V and J genes are TRBV7-9 and TRBJ1-1, with D unclear. Per the germline V gene, CDR1 is SEHNR and CDR2 is FQNEAQ (reference sequence). The CDR3 length is 13 residues. V was pared by 2 bases and J by 0 bases, with 4 bases between. CDR3 protein: CASSLTVNTEAFF. The CDR3 nucleotides are TGTGCCAGCAGCTTAACGGTGAACACTGAAGCTTTCTTT. Complete variable domain (other parts from reference TRBV7-9 and TRBJ1-1): DTGVSQNPRHKITKRGQNVTFRCDPISEHNRLYWYRQTLGQGPEFLTYFQNEAQLEKSRLLSDRFSAERPKGSFSTLEIQRTEQGDSAMYLCASSLTVNTEAFFGQGTRLTVV.

This chain uses TRBV5-1 with TRBJ2-1; 9 nucleotides align to TRBD2. This CDR3 comprises 16 residues. CDR1 is SGHRS, CDR2 YFSETQ, per germline. With V trimmed by 0 bases and J by 4 bases, 5 bases remained unmatched. CDR3 residues: CASSLVPLAGYNEQFF. DNA of the CDR3: TGCGCCAGCAGCTTGGTCCCCCTAGCGGGATACAATGAGCAGTTCTTC.

To note about this clone: The identical CDR3 is also encoded by other nucleotide sequences in the sample. This chain links TRBV18 with TRBJ1-4, with a weak D call TRBD1 (5 bases). The CDR3 contains 14 residues. The germline CDR1 and CDR2 sequences are KGHSH and LQKENI. Trimming pared 3 bases from V and 0 bases from J, leaving 5 bases between. The CDR3 here is CASSPGATNEKLFF. The CDR3 nucleotides read TGTGCCAGCTCACCGGGGGCAACTAATGAAAAACTGTTTTTT. Supplemented by reference TRBV18 and TRBJ1-4, the full variable domain reads NAGVMQNPRHLVRRRGQEARLRCSPMKGHSHVYWYRQLPEEGLKFMVYLQKENIIDESGMPKERFSAEFPKEGPSILRIQQVVRGDSAAYFCASSPGATNEKLFFGSGTQLSVL.

The chain has TRBV5-1 and TRBJ2-1, with 7 bases matching TRBD2. Losses at the gene ends were 0 bases for V and 0 bases for J; bases not matched to a gene: 3. The CDR3 loop spans 16 amino acids. The germline V gene has CDR1 SGHRS and CDR2 YFSETQ. The CDR3 spells CASSLVASGSYNEQFF. CDR3 DNA sequence: TGCGCCAGCAGCTTGGTGGCTAGCGGCTCCTACAATGAGCAGTTCTTC.

V gene TRBV7-2 combines with J gene TRBJ1-2, with D possibly being TRBD1 (5 bases). Germline values: CDR1 SGHTA, CDR2 FQGNSA. Deletions cut 2 bases from V and 8 bases from J, with 18 bases between. This CDR3 is 15 amino acids long. The CDR3 DNA reads as TGTGCCAGCAGCTTATGGTGGGACCGGTGGGACGGCTACACCTTC. This encodes CASSLWWDRWDGYTF.

This chain connects TRBV10-1 to TRBJ2-4, with unresolved D. The CDR3 runs 16 residues. Germline V gives CDR1 WNHNN, CDR2 SYGVQD (reference sequence). Trimming took 3 bases from V and 1 from J, leaving 13 bases between them. The CDR3 reads CASSDPPDRAKNIQYF. The CDR3 coding sequence is TGCGCCAGCAGTGACCCGCCCGATCGGGCCAAAAACATTCAGTACTTC.

The genes are TRBV11-3 and TRBJ2-3; 7 positions agree with TRBD2. Per the germline V gene, CDR1 is SGHNT and CDR2 is YENEEA. There are 17 residues in the CDR3. With V trimmed by 5 bases and J by 5 bases, 16 bases remained unmatched. This CDR3 is CASSNPGRVPREDTQYF. Written as DNA, the CDR3 is TGTGCCAGCAGCAACCCTGGGAGGGTACCCAGGGAAGATACGCAGTATTTT.

This clone was seen just once. The chain employs TRBV25-1 and TRBJ2-7; 8 bases map to TRBD1. Germline CDR1 MGHDK, CDR2 SYGVNS. After removal of 6 bases from V and 7 bases from J, the junction contained 8 bases not matched to a gene. The CDR3 has 13 amino acids. The CDR3 sequence: CASRLTGVNEQYF. In nucleotides, the CDR3 is TGTGCCAGCAGGCTGACAGGGGTAAATGAGCAGTACTTC.

V is TRBV11-3 and J is TRBJ1-1, with no clear D. Trimming cost V 5 bases and J 1 base, with 11 bases left between them. CDR1 and CDR2 from the germline V gene are SGHNT and YENEEA. The CDR3 runs 14 residues. CDR3 DNA sequence: TGTGCCAGCAGCCAAGGGCGGTCGAACACTGAAGCTTTCTTT. It encodes CASSQGRSNTEAFF.

The J gene is TRBJ1-2, the V gene TRBV6-1; D call uncertain. The V end lost 9 bases, the J end lost 5 bases, and 16 bases lay between the germline ends. The CDR3 consists of 13 residues. Germline V gene sequence: CDR1 MNHNS, CDR2 SASEGT. The chain's CDR3 is CASSFGQMYGYTF. The CDR3 nucleotides read TGTGCCAGTAGCTTCGGGCAGATGTATGGCTACACCTTC.

V and J are TRBV7-3 and TRBJ2-1; D may be TRBD2 (6 bases). The CDR3 runs 18 residues. Trimming cost V 0 bases and J 1 base, with 16 bases left between them. The germline V gene encodes CDR1 SGHTA and CDR2 FQGTGA. The CDR3 DNA sequence: TGTGCCAGCAGCTTAACAGTATGGGATCGGGGGTCCTACAATGAGCAGTTCTTC. Amino acids: CASSLTVWDRGSYNEQFF.

The J gene is TRBJ2-4, the V gene TRBV7-8; TRBD1 matches 8 bases. The CDR3 has 17 amino acids. With V trimmed by 1 base and J by 2 bases, 7 bases remained unmatched. CDR1 and CDR2 from the germline V gene are SGHVS and FQNEAQ. Here the CDR3 DNA reads TGTGCCAGCAGCTTAGGGCAGGGGGCTGTCACCAAAAACATTCAGTACTTC. Protein product: CASSLGQGAVTKNIQYF.

The J gene is TRBJ1-1, the V gene TRBV4-1; 8 bases are shared with TRBD1. This CDR3 region has 15 residues. CDR1 is MGHRA and CDR2 is YSYEKL in the germline V gene. With V trimmed by 1 base and J by 0 bases, 1 base remained unmatched. The CDR3 DNA is TGCGCCAGCAGCCAAGTGGGACAGGTGAACACTGAAGCTTTCTTT. Its protein product is CASSQVGQVNTEAFF.

The J gene is TRBJ1-4, the V gene TRBV4-3, with unresolved D. CDR3 length: 15 residues. Trimming took off 0 bases at V and 8 bases at J, with 13 bases between the two ends. Germline V gives CDR1 LGHNA, CDR2 YSLEER. The DNA for the CDR3 is TGCGCCAGCAGCCAAGATACGGATGTCTACGAAAAACTGTTTTTT. It yields the protein CASSQDTDVYEKLFF.

The chain joins TRBV7-3 to TRBJ2-5, with 7 nucleotides matching TRBD2. The CDR3 contains 15 residues. The V gene end was trimmed by 2 bases and the J gene end by 5 bases; junction bases not matched to a gene: 8. Germline V gives CDR1 SGHTA, CDR2 FQGTGA. The CDR3 reads CASSLSGTNSETQYF. In nucleotides, the CDR3 is TGTGCCAGCAGCTTATCCGGGACTAACTCGGAGACCCAGTACTTC. Full variable domain (missing parts from reference TRBV7-3 and TRBJ2-5): GAGVSQTPSNKVTEKGKYVELRCDPISGHTALYWYRQSLGQGPEFLIYFQGTGAADDSGLPNDRFFAVRPEGSVSTLKIQRTERGDSAVYLCASSLSGTNSETQYFGPGTRLLVL.

Concerning this clone itself: Other DNA sequences in this sample translate to the same CDR3. The gene calls are TRBV28 and TRBJ2-1; the match to TRBD1 covers 7 bases. Germline V CDR1 and CDR2: MDHEN, SYDVKM. V dropped 9 bases and J dropped 6; count of bases not matched to a gene: 5. The CDR3 sequence is 12 residues long. This CDR3 is CASRQGSNEQFF. CDR3 in DNA: TGTGCCAGTAGACAGGGAAGCAATGAGCAGTTCTTC.

This clone was counted between two and nine times. The rearrangement joins TRBV7-9 to TRBJ1-1; 7 bases align to TRBD1. CDR1 SEHNR and CDR2 FQNEAQ come from the germline V gene (reference sequence). The CDR3 sequence is 13 residues long. The junction had 4 bases not matched to a gene; V was cut back by 5 bases and J by 4 bases. Here the CDR3 reads CASSLQGSTEAFF. The CDR3 DNA follows: TGTGCCAGCAGCCTACAGGGGAGCACTGAAGCTTTCTTT. The variable domain in full, completed from reference TRBV7-9 and TRBJ1-1, reads DTGVSQNPRHKITKRGQNVTFRCDPISEHNRLYWYRQTLGQGPEFLTYFQNEAQLEKSRLLSDRFSAERPKGSFSTLEIQRTEQGDSAMYLCASSLQGSTEAFFGQGTRLTVV.

This clone has a single count. The chain joins TRBV30 to TRBJ2-7, with 7 nucleotides matching TRBD1. The germline V gene has CDR1 GTSNPN and CDR2 SVGIG (reference sequence). CDR3 length: 14 amino acids. V trimming: 2 bases; J trimming: 5 bases; junction bases outside the gene matches: 9. The CDR3 nucleotides read TGTGCCTGGAGTCGGGACAGTGGGAACCACGAGCAGTACTTC. Residues: CAWSRDSGNHEQYF.

The chain carries TRBV30 and TRBJ2-3; D perhaps matches TRBD2 (7 bases). Germline CDR1 GTSNPN, CDR2 SVGIG (reference sequence). The CDR3 is 13 amino acids. With 5 bases removed from V and 2 bases from J, the gap between germline ends came to 11 bases. The CDR3 sequence is CAWDRGATDTQYF. The CDR3 region has the DNA TGTGCCTGGGACCGGGGGGCCACAGATACGCAGTATTTT.

The rearrangement links TRBV5-6 to TRBJ2-1; D unresolved. From germline, CDR1 is SGHDT and CDR2 YYEEEE. V dropped 0 bases and J dropped 5 bases, with 3 bases sitting between them. The CDR3 runs 12 residues. This CDR3 is CASSLVDNEQFF. CDR3 bases: TGTGCCAGCAGCTTGGTCGACAATGAGCAGTTCTTC.

The chain uses TRBV6-1 and TRBJ1-1; D ambiguous. The CDR3 is 12 amino acids. V lost 6 bases and J 3 bases, leaving 8 bases between the germline ends. CDR1 and CDR2 from the germline V gene are MNHNS and SASEGT. The CDR3 DNA sequence: TGTGCCAGCAGATTGGTGGACACTGAAGCTTTCTTT. Translated, it gives CASRLVDTEAFF.

The V and J genes are TRBV5-6 and TRBJ2-3, with TRBD1 matching 10 bases. CDR3 length: 14 residues. Germline CDR1 and CDR2: SGHDT and YYEEEE. J lost 7 bases, V lost 5 bases, and 7 bases had no gene match. The CDR3 nucleotides read TGTGCCAGCAGGCCTCGGGACAGGGGAAATACGCAGTATTTT. This gives the protein CASRPRDRGNTQYF.

The chain recombines TRBV5-1 with TRBJ2-3; 7 positions agree with TRBD2. Germline V gene data show CDR1 as SGHRS and CDR2 as YFSETQ. The trim removed 0 bases at V and 0 bases at J, leaving 1 base unmatched. This CDR3 spans 15 amino acids. CDR3 protein: CASSLVAGSTDTQYF. The CDR3 DNA is TGCGCCAGCAGCTTGGTAGCGGGTAGCACAGATACGCAGTATTTT.

The chain carries TRBV7-2 and TRBJ2-1, with 11 bases lining up with TRBD2. Per germline, CDR1 SGHTA and CDR2 FQGNSA. The V and J ends lost 1 base and 12 bases, in that order; junction bases with no gene match: 8. This CDR3 contains 15 residues. CDR3 nucleotides: TGTGCCAGCAGCTTAGTCACTAGCGGGAGTAATACGCAGTTCTTC. As protein: CASSLVTSGSNTQFF.

This clone was found once. The identical CDR3 is also encoded by other nucleotide sequences in the sample. The chain uses TRBV7-2 and TRBJ1-1; D gene uncertain. Between the trimmed V and J ends, which lost 2 bases and 5 bases, there was a span of 6 bases. The germline CDR1 and CDR2 sequences are SGHTA and FQGNSA. The CDR3 consists of 12 residues. The CDR3 is CASSLRETEAFF. The CDR3 DNA is TGTGCCAGCAGCTTACGGGAGACTGAAGCTTTCTTT.